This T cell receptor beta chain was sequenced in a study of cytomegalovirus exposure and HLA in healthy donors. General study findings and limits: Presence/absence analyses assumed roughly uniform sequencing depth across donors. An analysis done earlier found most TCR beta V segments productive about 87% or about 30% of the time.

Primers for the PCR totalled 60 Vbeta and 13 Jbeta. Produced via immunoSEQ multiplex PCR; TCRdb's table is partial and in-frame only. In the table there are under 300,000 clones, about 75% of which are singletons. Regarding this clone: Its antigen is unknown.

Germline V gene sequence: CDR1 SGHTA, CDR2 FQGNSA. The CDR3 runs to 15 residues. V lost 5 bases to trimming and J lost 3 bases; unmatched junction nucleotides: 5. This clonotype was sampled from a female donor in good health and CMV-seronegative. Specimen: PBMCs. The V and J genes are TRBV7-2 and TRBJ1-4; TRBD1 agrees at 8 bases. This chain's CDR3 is CASSTQGVANEKLFF. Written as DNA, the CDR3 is TGTGCCAGCAGCACACAGGGGGTCGCTAATGAAAAACTGTTTTTT. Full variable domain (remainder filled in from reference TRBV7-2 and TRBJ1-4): GAGVSQSPSNKVTEKGKDVELRCDPISGHTALYWYRQSLGQGLEFLIYFQGNSAPDKSGLPSDRFSAERTGGSVSTLTIQRTQQEDSAVYLCASSTQGVANEKLFFGSGTQLSVL.